The 5 T cell receptor beta chains below come from one sample, sequenced in a study of monozygotic twins with inflammatory bowel disease. TCRdb re-analyzed the 5' RACE reads; it lists each CDR3 protein once, without DNA. The record lists 200,000 to 250,000 distinct CDR3 sequences, of which the ten most abundant hold roughly 8%. The sample comprised blood. These TCRs come from a human donor with ulcerative colitis or Crohn's disease, or a healthy co-twin of an affected twin (not recorded which).

This chain connects TRBV6-5 to TRBJ1-5; absent DNA, TCRdb's TRBD1 call cannot be checked. Germline CDR1 is MNHEY and CDR2 is SVGAGI. The CDR3 runs to 14 residues. The CDR3 loop is CASRGQTPYQPQHF.

The J gene is TRBJ2-7, the V gene TRBV20-1. Looked up from germline, CDR1 is DFQATT and CDR2 is SNEGSKA (reference sequence). The CDR3 sequence is 11 residues long. CDR3 in amino acids: CSAQWGYEQYF.

V is TRBV20-1 and J is TRBJ1-1; TCRdb gives TRBD1 as the D gene, but with no DNA this cannot be confirmed. From germline, CDR1 is DFQATT and CDR2 SNEGSKA (reference sequence). The CDR3 totals 14 residues. CDR3 loop: CSAQSFPGMTEAFF.

The chain uses TRBV7-3 and TRBJ2-3; TCRdb's assignment of TRBD2 cannot be checked, as there is no DNA. Per germline, CDR1 SGHTA and CDR2 FQGTGA. This CDR3 region has 14 residues. The CDR3 sequence: CASSFEGNTDTQYF.

The CDR3 region is CASSEGQASQETQYF. This rearrangement joins TRBV18 to TRBJ2-5; checking the TCRdb D call of TRBD1 is not possible without DNA. The germline CDR1 and CDR2 sequences are KGHSH and LQKENI. There are 15 residues in the CDR3.